This T cell receptor beta chain is drawn from a study of blood T cells in healthy people across ages. This clonotype occurred a few times. Its antigen remains unidentified. CDR1 and CDR2 from the germline V gene are MNHEY and SVGEGT. The V and J ends lost 7 bases and 3 bases, in that order; junction bases with no gene match: 10. The CDR3 is 15 amino acids. The authors ran a second PCR of roughly 6 to 12 cycles using a sample-barcoded 5' primer and a J-beta primer mix. Unique molecular identifiers of 12 random nucleotides labeled each cDNA. Every sample gave at least 3 million paired-end reads containing CDR3. MiXCR, applied by TCRdb to the 5' RACE reads, yields one record per CDR3 protein. The sample includes under 1,000,000 distinct CDR3 sequences, roughly 46% of them seen just once. General study points: Naive CD4+ cell counts and diversity both ran higher in long-lived than in aged donors.

The draw of peripheral blood yielded ten milliliters from each donor. Sequencing was carried out using blood. This receptor was identified in a man aged 80 or over in good health. The chain links TRBV6-2 or TRBV6-3 to TRBJ2-7; TRBD2 matches 9 bases. CDR3: CASTSAGTSSYEQYF. CDR3 nucleotides: TGTGCCAGCACTAGCGCCGGGACTAGCAGCTACGAGCAGTACTTC.